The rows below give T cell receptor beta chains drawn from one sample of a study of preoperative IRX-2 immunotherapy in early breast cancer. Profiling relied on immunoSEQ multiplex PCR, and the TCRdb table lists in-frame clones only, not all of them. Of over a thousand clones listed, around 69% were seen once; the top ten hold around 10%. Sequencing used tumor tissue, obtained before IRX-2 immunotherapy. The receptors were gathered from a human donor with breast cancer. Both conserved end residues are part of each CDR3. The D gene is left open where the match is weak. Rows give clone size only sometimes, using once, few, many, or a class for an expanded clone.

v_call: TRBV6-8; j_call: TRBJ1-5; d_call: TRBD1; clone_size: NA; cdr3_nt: TGTGCCAGCAGTAACGGACAGGGTCGGAATCAGCCCCAGCATTTT; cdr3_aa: CASSNGQGRNQPQHF
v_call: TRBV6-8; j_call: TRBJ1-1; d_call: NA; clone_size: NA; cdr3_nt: NA; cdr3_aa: CASILGLRTEAFF
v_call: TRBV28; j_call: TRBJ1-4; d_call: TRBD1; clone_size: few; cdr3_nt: TGTGCCAGCAGTTTTAGCAGGGGGTCGGACGAACTGTTTTTT; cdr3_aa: CASSFSRGSDELFF
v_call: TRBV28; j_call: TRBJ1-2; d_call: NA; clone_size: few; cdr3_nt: TGTGCCAGCAGTAGGCCCTCCGGCGGGGGGCCTCAGAGCTATGGCTACACCTTC; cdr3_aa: CASSRPSGGGPQSYGYTF
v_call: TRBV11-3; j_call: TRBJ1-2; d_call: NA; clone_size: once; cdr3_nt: TGTGCCAGCACGGACCCGGACGGGACGGAAGTTCTATATGGCTACACCTTC; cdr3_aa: CASTDPDGTEVLYGYTF
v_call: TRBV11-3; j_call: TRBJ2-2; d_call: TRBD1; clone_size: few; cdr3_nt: TGTGCCAGCAGCTTGGGGACAGGTTCTGCGAACACCGGGGAGCTGTTTTTT; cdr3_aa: CASSLGTGSANTGELFF
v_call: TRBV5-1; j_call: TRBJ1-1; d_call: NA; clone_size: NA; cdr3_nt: TGCGCCAGCAGCTTGACAGCAAATACGAACACTGAAGCTTTCTTT; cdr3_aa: CASSLTANTNTEAFF
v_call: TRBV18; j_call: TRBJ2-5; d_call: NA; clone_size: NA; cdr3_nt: TGTGCCAGCTCACCGACTAGGGGTTCCCCCAAACCCATAGGGGCGGAAGAGACCCAGTACTTC; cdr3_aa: CASSPTRGSPKPIGAEETQYF
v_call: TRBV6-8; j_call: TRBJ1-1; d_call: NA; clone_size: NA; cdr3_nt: TGTGCCAGCAGTGCCCGGGATCTCACTGAAGCTTTCTTT; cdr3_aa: CASSARDLTEAFF
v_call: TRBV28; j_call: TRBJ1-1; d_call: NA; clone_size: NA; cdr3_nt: TGTGCCAGCAGTCAGGACAGCCCTGAAGCTTTCTTT; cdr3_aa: CASSQDSPEAFF
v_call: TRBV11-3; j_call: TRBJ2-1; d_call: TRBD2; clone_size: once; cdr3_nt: TGTGCCAGCCAAAAGACTAGCCCCGACAATGAGCAGTTCTTC; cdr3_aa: CASQKTSPDNEQFF
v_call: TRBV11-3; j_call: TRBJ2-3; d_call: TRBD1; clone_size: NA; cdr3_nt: TGTGCCAGCAGCTTTAGTGGTTACGGGACAGGAGGGGCAGATACGCAGTATTTT; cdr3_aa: CASSFSGYGTGGADTQYF
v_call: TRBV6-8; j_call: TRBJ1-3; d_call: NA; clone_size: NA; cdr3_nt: TGTGCCAGCATTTTGACAGGTGGAAACACCATATATTTT; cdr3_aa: CASILTGGNTIYF
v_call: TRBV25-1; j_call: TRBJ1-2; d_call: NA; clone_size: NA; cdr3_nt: TGTGCCAGCAGTCCTGGTCCTAACTATGGCTACACCTTC; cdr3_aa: CASSPGPNYGYTF
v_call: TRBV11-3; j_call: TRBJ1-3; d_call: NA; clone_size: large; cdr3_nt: TGTGCCAGCAGCCAGGACAGCTCTGGAAACACCATATATTTT; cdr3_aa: CASSQDSSGNTIYF
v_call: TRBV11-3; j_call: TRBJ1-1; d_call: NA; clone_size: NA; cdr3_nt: TGTGCCAGCAGCTTCCTGGGGGGAAACACTGAAGCTTTCTTT; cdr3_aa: CASSFLGGNTEAFF
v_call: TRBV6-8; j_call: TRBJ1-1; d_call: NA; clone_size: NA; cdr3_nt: TGTGCCAGCAGTTATGTGGCAAGGAACACTGAAGCTTTCTTT; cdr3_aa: CASSYVARNTEAFF
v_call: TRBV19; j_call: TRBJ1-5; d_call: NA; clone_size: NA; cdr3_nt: TGTGCCAGTAGTATTTCCGGGCTGAGCAATCAGCCCCAGCATTTT; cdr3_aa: CASSISGLSNQPQHF
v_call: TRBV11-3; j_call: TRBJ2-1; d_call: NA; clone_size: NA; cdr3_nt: TGTGCCAGCAGCCCGGTAGGAATTAGCTCCTACAATGAGCAGTTCTTC; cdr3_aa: CASSPVGISSYNEQFF
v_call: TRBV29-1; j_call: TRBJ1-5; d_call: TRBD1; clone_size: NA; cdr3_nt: TGCAGCGTGGCCACAGGGGCCGGCAATCAGCCCCAGCATTTT; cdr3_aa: CSVATGAGNQPQHF
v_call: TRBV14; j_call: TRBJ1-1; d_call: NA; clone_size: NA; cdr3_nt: TGTGCCAGCAGCCAATTCCGGGACACTGAAGCTTTCTTT; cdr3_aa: CASSQFRDTEAFF
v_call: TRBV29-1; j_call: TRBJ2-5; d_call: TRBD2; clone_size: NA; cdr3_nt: TGCAGCGTTGATGGTGGACTAGCGGGGGGGGTAGTATGGACCCAGTACTTC; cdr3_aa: CSVDGGLAGGVVWTQYF
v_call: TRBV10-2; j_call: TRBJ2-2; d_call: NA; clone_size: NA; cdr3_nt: TGCGCCAGCAGTGTCTCGTCCGGTAGCACCGGGGAGCTGTTTTTT; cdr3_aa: CASSVSSGSTGELFF
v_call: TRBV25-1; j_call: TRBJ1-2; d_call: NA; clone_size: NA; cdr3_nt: TGTGCCAGCAGTGAACTAGGACCCGGAGGTGGCTACACCTTC; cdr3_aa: CASSELGPGGGYTF
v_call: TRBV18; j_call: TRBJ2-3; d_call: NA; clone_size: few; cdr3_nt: TGTGCCAGCTCACCGAGATCACTTGAAGATACGCAGTATTTT; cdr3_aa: CASSPRSLEDTQYF
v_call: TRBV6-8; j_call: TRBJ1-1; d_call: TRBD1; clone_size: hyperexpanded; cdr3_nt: TGTGCCATCAGTTACAGGGGGATGAACACTGAAGCTTTCTTT; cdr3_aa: CAISYRGMNTEAFF
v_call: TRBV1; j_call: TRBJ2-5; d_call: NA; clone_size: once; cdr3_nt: TGCGCCAGCAGCCAAGGAGGGGAAGAGACCCAGTACTTC; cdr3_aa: CASSQGGEETQYF
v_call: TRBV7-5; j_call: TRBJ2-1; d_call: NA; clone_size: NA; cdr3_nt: TGTGCCAGCAGTAGTACTGACTCCTACGATGAGCAGTTCTTC; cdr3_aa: CASSSTDSYDEQFF
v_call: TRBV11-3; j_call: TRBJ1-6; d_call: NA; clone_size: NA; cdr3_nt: TGTGCCAGCAGCCCCCCCGGACCGTTTAATTCACCCCTCCACTTT; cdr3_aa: CASSPPGPFNSPLHF
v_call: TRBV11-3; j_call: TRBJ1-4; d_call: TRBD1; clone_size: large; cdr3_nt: TGTGCCAGCAGTTCCAACAGGGGACTCAATGAAAAACTGTTTTTT; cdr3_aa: CASSSNRGLNEKLFF
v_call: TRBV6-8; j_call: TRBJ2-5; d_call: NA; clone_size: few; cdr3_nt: TGTGCCAGCAGTATCATGCTCGGAGAGACCCAGTACTTC; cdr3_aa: CASSIMLGETQYF
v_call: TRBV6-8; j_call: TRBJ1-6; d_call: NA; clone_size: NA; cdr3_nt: TGTGCCAGCAGGCCTTATAATTCACCCCTCCACTTT; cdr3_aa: CASRPYNSPLHF
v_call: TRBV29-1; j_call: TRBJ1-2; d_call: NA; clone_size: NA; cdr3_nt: TGCAGCGTTGAACCTTCGGGAAACTATGGCTACACCTTC; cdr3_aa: CSVEPSGNYGYTF
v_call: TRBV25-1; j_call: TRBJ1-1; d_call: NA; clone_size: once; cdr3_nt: TGTGCCAGCAGATCTGGGGAATTGAACACTGAAGCTTTCTTT; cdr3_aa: CASRSGELNTEAFF
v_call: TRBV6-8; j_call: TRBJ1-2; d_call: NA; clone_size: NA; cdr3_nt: TGTGCCAGCAATCTCCTAGGACAGACTAACTATGGCTACATCTTC; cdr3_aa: CASNLLGQTNYGYIF
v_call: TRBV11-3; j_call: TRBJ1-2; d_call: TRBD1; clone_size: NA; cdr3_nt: TGTGCCAGCAGCACCTGGCAGGGGGACTATGGCTACACCTTC; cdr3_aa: CASSTWQGDYGYTF
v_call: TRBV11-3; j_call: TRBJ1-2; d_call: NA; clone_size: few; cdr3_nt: TGTGCCAGCAGCTTAGGGAGGGCCCCAGGCTATGGCTACACCTTC; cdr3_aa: CASSLGRAPGYGYTF
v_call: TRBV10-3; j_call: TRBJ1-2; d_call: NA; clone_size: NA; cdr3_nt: TGTGCCATCAGTGAGTCGTCCTATGGCTACACCTTC; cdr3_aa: CAISESSYGYTF
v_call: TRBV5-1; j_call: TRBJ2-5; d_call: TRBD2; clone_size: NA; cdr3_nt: TGCGCCAGCAGCTTGGAACCGGGACTAGCGGAGACCCAGTACTTC; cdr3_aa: CASSLEPGLAETQYF
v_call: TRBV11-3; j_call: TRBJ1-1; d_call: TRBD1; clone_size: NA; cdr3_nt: TGTGCCAGCAGCTTAATAAGGATGGGGGACAGGAACACTGAAGCTTTCTTT; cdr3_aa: CASSLIRMGDRNTEAFF
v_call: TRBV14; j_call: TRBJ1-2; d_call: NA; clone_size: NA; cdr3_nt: TGTGCCAGCAGCCAGGGGTTATCTATGGCTACACCTAATACCTTC; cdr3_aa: CASSQGLSMATPNTF
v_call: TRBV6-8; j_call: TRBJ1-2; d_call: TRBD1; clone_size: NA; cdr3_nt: TGTGCCAGCAGTTACGGGACAGGGTGGTTTAACTATGGCTACACCTTC; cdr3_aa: CASSYGTGWFNYGYTF
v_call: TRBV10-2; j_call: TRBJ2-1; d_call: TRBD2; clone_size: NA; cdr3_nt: TGCGCCAGCAGTGGGGAGCGGGGGCCAGGTTGGGAGCAGTTCTTC; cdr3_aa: CASSGERGPGWEQFF